Presented here are 29 T cell receptor beta chains from one specimen sequenced in a study of shared clonotypes between healthy human individuals. Sequencing was performed with immunoSEQ multiplex PCR; in TCRdb, only in-frame clones are kept and a portion is missing. Seen here are approximately 2.1 million clones, about 92% observed once, and the top ten hold about 0.41%. Sequencing was performed on naive CD4+ T cells from PBMCs. Specified subset: CD45RA+ positively selected. The receptors come from a man between 18 and 29 years old in good health. Some clones in this sample may be carry-over from other donors' samples.

The V and J genes are TRBV15 and TRBJ1-5, with D hard to call. The CDR3 length is 13 residues. Per germline, CDR1 LNHNV and CDR2 YYDKDF (reference sequence). V was trimmed by 5 bases and J by 5 bases, leaving 10 bases between them. The CDR3 loop reads CATSRGLDQPQHF. Here the CDR3 DNA reads TGTGCCACCAGCCGAGGTCTAGATCAGCCCCAGCATTTT.

The gene calls are TRBV11-1 and TRBJ2-7, with 7 bases identical to TRBD1. Germline-derived CDR1 and CDR2 are SGHAT and FQDESV (reference sequence). This CDR3 is 14 amino acids long. V was pared by 7 bases and J by 3 bases, with 9 bases of the junction left unmatched. CDR3 protein: CASTVRDSYYEQYF. In DNA form, the CDR3 reads TGTGCCAGCACCGTCCGGGACAGCTACTACGAGCAGTACTTC.

This rearrangement joins TRBV10-2 to TRBJ1-4; 10 nucleotides line up with TRBD1. This CDR3 is built from 12 residues. Per the germline V gene, CDR1 is WSHSY and CDR2 is SAAADI. V was clipped by 9 bases and J by 8 bases; unmatched bases: 3. CDR3 DNA sequence: TGCGCCAGTCGGGACAGGGGAGAAAAACTGTTTTTT. Its translation is CASRDRGEKLFF.

The chain links TRBV30 to TRBJ2-5; TRBD2 is a possible D gene (6 bases). V lost 1 base, J lost 3 bases, and 15 bases lay in between. Germline values: CDR1 GTSNPN, CDR2 SVGIG (reference sequence). The CDR3 contains 15 residues. Here the CDR3 reads CAWSAREVQKETQYF. The DNA of the CDR3 is TGTGCCTGGAGTGCGAGGGAGGTTCAAAAAGAGACCCAGTACTTC.

The chain uses TRBV5-1 and TRBJ2-1; 10 nucleotides match TRBD2. The CDR3 runs 15 residues. Germline CDR1 and CDR2: SGHRS and YFSETQ. The junction had 7 bases not matched to a gene; V was cut back by 0 bases and J by 10 bases. Here the CDR3 DNA reads TGCGCCAGCAGCTTGGCTAGCGGGAGTAATGGGGAGCAGTTCTTC. This gives the protein CASSLASGSNGEQFF.

J is TRBJ2-5 and V is TRBV4-3; maybe TRBD2 (6 bases). Germline lookup yields CDR1 LGHNA and CDR2 YSLEER. The CDR3 contains 13 residues. Trimming took 3 bases from V and 5 from J, leaving 10 bases between them. The CDR3 DNA reads TGCGCCAGCAGCCACCTGAGCGGGGAGACCCAGTACTTC. Its translation is CASSHLSGETQYF.

The J gene is TRBJ1-5, the V gene TRBV28; no reliable D call. In germline, CDR1 is MDHEN, CDR2 SYDVKM. The length of the CDR3 is 14 residues. The ends were cut back, 2 bases at V and 5 bases at J, with 10 bases in the middle. CDR3 bases: TGTGCCAGCAGTTTAGGTTCATTGTATCAGCCCCAGCATTTT. Translated: CASSLGSLYQPQHF.

The CDR3 DNA is TGTGCCAGCAGCTCCCGGACTAGGGAGGGTGGAGAGACCCAGTACTTC. Residues: CASSSRTREGGETQYF. The rearrangement joins TRBV4-2 to TRBJ2-5, with TRBD2 matching 7 bases. The CDR3 loop spans 16 amino acids. The germline gives CDR1 LGHNA, CDR2 YNFKEQ. The V and J ends lost 5 bases and 4 bases, in that order; junction bases with no gene match: 13.

This chain joins TRBV6-1 and TRBJ1-5; maybe TRBD1 (5 bases). V lost 5 bases and J lost 7, with 15 bases in between. The CDR3 covers 14 residues. The germline CDR1 and CDR2 sequences are MNHNS and SASEGT. CDR3 DNA: TGTGCCAGCAGTTCGAACGACAGAGTACAGCCCCAGCATTTT. Its translation is CASSSNDRVQPQHF.

In its sample, this clone was seen once. The rearrangement joins TRBV28 to TRBJ1-5; D not certain. V was trimmed by 6 bases and J by 7 bases, leaving 16 bases between them. The CDR3 runs 14 residues. Germline CDR1 is MDHEN and CDR2 is SYDVKM. The CDR3 protein is CASRPGGSGQPQHF. CDR3 nucleotide sequence: TGTGCCAGCAGACCAGGTGGTTCGGGACAGCCCCAGCATTTT.

The V and J genes are TRBV29-1 and TRBJ2-7, with D perhaps matching TRBD1 or TRBD2 (5 bases each). V lost 5 bases and J lost 0, with 11 bases in between. Per the germline V gene, CDR1 is SQVTM and CDR2 is ANQGSEA. The length of the CDR3 is 13 residues. The CDR3 DNA sequence: TGCAGCGTTTCGGGACGTCTCTCCTACGAGCAGTACTTC. Encoded protein: CSVSGRLSYEQYF.

The table lists this clone with a count of one. This chain joins TRBV11-1 and TRBJ2-1, with 9 nucleotides matching TRBD1. With V trimmed by 3 bases and J by 1 base, 4 bases remained unmatched. The V gene's germline CDR1 is SGHAT and CDR2 FQDESV (reference sequence). The CDR3 loop spans 16 amino acids. The CDR3 coding sequence is TGTGCCAGCAGCTTGGACAGGGGTCGGTCCTACAATGAGCAGTTCTTC. Its protein product is CASSLDRGRSYNEQFF.

This clone was picked up one time. The chain uses TRBV5-4 and TRBJ2-3, with D tentatively TRBD2 (6 bases). V lost 4 bases to trimming and J lost 0 bases, with 9 bases between them. The CDR3 runs to 14 residues. The V gene's germline CDR1 is SGHNT and CDR2 YYREEE (reference sequence). CDR3 sequence: CASSTSGSTDTQYF. CDR3 nucleotide sequence: TGTGCCAGCAGCACAAGCGGGAGCACAGATACGCAGTATTTT.

V and J are TRBV6-5 and TRBJ2-5; D possibly matches TRBD1 or TRBD2 (6 bases each). V was pared by 0 bases and J by 7 bases, with 15 bases between. This CDR3 has 15 residues. Per the germline V gene, CDR1 is MNHEY and CDR2 is SVGAGI. For the CDR3, the DNA is TGTGCCAGCAGTTACTCGAACAGGGTGGGGGGGACCCAGTACTTC. Encoded protein: CASSYSNRVGGTQYF.

V usage is TRBV11-3 and J usage is TRBJ2-1; the D is unclear. The CDR3 consists of 15 residues. V was cut by 4 bases and J by 0 bases, with 10 bases left in between. Germline lookup yields CDR1 SGHNT and CDR2 YENEEA. CDR3 in amino acids: CASSSQSGSYNEQFF. The CDR3 coding sequence is TGTGCCAGCAGCTCGCAGTCAGGCTCCTACAATGAGCAGTTCTTC.

Note on this clone: Other DNA sequences in this sample translate to the same CDR3. The chain has TRBV6-1 and TRBJ2-1; 7 nucleotides match TRBD2. Per the germline V gene, CDR1 is MNHNS and CDR2 is SASEGT. This CDR3 contains 13 residues. V gave up 8 bases and J gave up 6 bases; unmatched junction bases: 7. CDR3 sequence: CASAASGGNEQFF. In DNA, the CDR3 is TGTGCCAGCGCGGCTAGCGGAGGCAATGAGCAGTTCTTC.

The chain carries TRBV28 and TRBJ1-1, with D possibly matching TRBD1 (5 bases). The germline V gene encodes CDR1 MDHEN and CDR2 SYDVKM. V dropped 4 bases and J dropped 4 bases, with 25 bases sitting between them. The CDR3 spans 18 residues. The CDR3 bases are TGTGCCAGCAGTTCCCTAAATCCGATGAAAGTAAGGGGCACTGAAGCTTTCTTT. Translated, it gives CASSSLNPMKVRGTEAFF. Full variable domain (remainder filled in from reference TRBV28 and TRBJ1-1): DVKVTQSSRYLVKRTGEKVFLECVQDMDHENMFWYRQDPGLGLRLIYFSYDVKMKEKGDIPEGYSVSREKKERFSLILESASTNQTSMYLCASSSLNPMKVRGTEAFFGQGTRLTVV.

This sequence joins TRBV5-1 and TRBJ2-1; perhaps TRBD2 as D (5 bases). The length of the CDR3 is 15 residues. V dropped 4 bases and J dropped 5 bases, with 16 bases sitting between them. Germline V gene data show CDR1 as SGHRS and CDR2 as YFSETQ. The CDR3 region is CASSQGPGVDNEQFF. Written as DNA, the CDR3 is TGCGCCAGCAGCCAAGGTCCCGGGGTCGACAATGAGCAGTTCTTC.

The chain joins TRBV7-6 to TRBJ2-3; 11 bases are shared with TRBD2. Germline V gene sequence: CDR1 SGHVS, CDR2 FNYEAQ. This CDR3 comprises 12 residues. V lost 5 bases and J lost 11; bases outside the gene matches: 3. The CDR3 reads CASSNLAGGQYF. DNA for the CDR3: TGTGCCAGCAGCAATCTAGCGGGAGGGCAGTATTTT.

The chain is built from TRBV5-1 and TRBJ1-4; unclear D gene. CDR1 is SGHRS, CDR2 YFSETQ, per germline. The V end was cut by 2 bases, the J end by 7 bases, with 21 bases between. The CDR3 runs 17 residues. CDR3 protein: CASSFQTTGPLGEKLFF. CDR3 bases: TGCGCCAGCAGCTTCCAGACCACCGGGCCCCTGGGTGAAAAACTGTTTTTT. Using reference TRBV5-1 and TRBJ1-4 for the parts outside the CDR3, the full variable domain is KAGVTQTPRYLIKTRGQQVTLSCSPISGHRSVSWYQQTPGQGLQFLFEYFSETQRNKGNFPGRFSGRQFSNSRSEMNVSTLELGDSALYLCASSFQTTGPLGEKLFFGSGTQLSVL.

This chain connects TRBV5-1 to TRBJ2-1, with 9 bases identical to TRBD1. Germline lookup yields CDR1 SGHRS and CDR2 YFSETQ. This CDR3 has 15 amino acids. V gave up 0 bases and J gave up 7 bases; unmatched junction bases: 5. The CDR3 sequence: CASSLDSGTGNEQFF. DNA for the CDR3: TGCGCCAGCAGCTTGGATTCCGGGACAGGGAATGAGCAGTTCTTC.

The chain combines TRBV9 with TRBJ1-2; 8 nucleotides align to TRBD1. This CDR3 comprises 15 residues. J lost 11 bases, V lost 4 bases, and 16 bases had no gene match. Germline V gene lookup returns CDR1 SGDLS and CDR2 YYNGEE. The chain's CDR3 is CASSLDGQGLIGYTF. Written as DNA, the CDR3 is TGTGCCAGCAGCTTAGATGGACAGGGTCTCATCGGTTACACCTTC.

This clone was counted once. The chain links TRBV7-9 to TRBJ2-1; 11 bases agree with TRBD2. V shed 5 bases, J shed 6 bases, and the junction held 9 bases outside the gene matches. The CDR3 length is 16 residues. Germline CDR1 SEHNR, CDR2 FQNEAQ (reference sequence). CDR3 DNA sequence: TGTGCCAGCAGCCCCGGGACTAGCGGAGTGAGCAATGAGCAGTTCTTC. Its protein is CASSPGTSGVSNEQFF.

This sequence joins TRBV27 and TRBJ1-2, with TRBD1 identical over 7 bases. This CDR3 contains 14 residues. Germline V gives CDR1 MNHEY, CDR2 SMNVEV (reference sequence). The V and J ends lost 5 bases and 5 bases, in that order; junction bases with no gene match: 8. DNA for the CDR3: TGTGCCAGCAGTCCGGCCGGGACAGTATATGGCTACACCTTC. Its translation is CASSPAGTVYGYTF.

The J gene is TRBJ1-5, the V gene TRBV5-1; 8 positions agree with TRBD1. The V and J ends lost 5 bases and 2 bases, in that order; junction bases with no gene match: 6. The CDR3 contains 15 residues. Germline V gene sequence: CDR1 SGHRS, CDR2 YFSETQ. CDR3 amino acids: CASSEQGEGNQPQHF. CDR3 in DNA: TGCGCCAGCAGTGAACAGGGGGAAGGCAATCAGCCCCAGCATTTT.

The rearrangement links TRBV9 to TRBJ2-6; D is possibly TRBD1 (5 bases). Trimming took off 3 bases at V and 1 base at J, with 11 bases between the two ends. The CDR3 runs 16 residues. Germline assignment: CDR1 SGDLS and CDR2 YYNGEE. The CDR3 nucleotides read TGTGCCAGCAGCGCTATAGGGGCGTCTGGGGCCAACGTCCTGACTTTC. Residues: CASSAIGASGANVLTF. The variable domain in full, with the rest retrieved from reference TRBV9 and TRBJ2-6, is DSGVTQTPKHLITATGQRVTLRCSPRSGDLSVYWYQQSLDQGLQFLIQYYNGEERAKGNILERFSAQQFPDLHSELNLSSLELGDSALYFCASSAIGASGANVLTFGAGSRLTVL.

The chain carries TRBV5-1 and TRBJ1-2; 8 nucleotides align to TRBD1. V lost 0 bases and J lost 3; bases outside the gene matches: 4. This CDR3 comprises 15 residues. Germline V gene data show CDR1 as SGHRS and CDR2 as YFSETQ. CDR3 nucleotides: TGCGCCAGCAGCTTGGCTCAGGGACAGGACTATGGCTACACCTTC. Translating gives CASSLAQGQDYGYTF.

This chain links TRBV19 with TRBJ1-1; D is unresolved. The CDR3 extends over 17 amino acids. Germline values: CDR1 LNHDA, CDR2 SQIVND (reference sequence). V lost 1 base to trimming and J lost 4 bases, with 19 bases between them. The CDR3 DNA follows: TGTGCCAGTAGTATAGCCCTGGACCCAGTATTTGGCACTGAAGCTTTCTTT. This gives the protein CASSIALDPVFGTEAFF.

The chain couples TRBV29-1 to TRBJ1-2; D gene uncertain. The CDR3 is made up of 10 amino acids. Germline V gene lookup returns CDR1 SQVTM and CDR2 ANQGSEA. The V gene lost 6 bases and the J gene lost 10 bases, with 12 bases spanning the gap. In nucleotides, the CDR3 is TGCAGCGTGGCCGATCGGGACTACACCTTC. Protein: CSVADRDYTF. Complete variable domain (other parts from reference TRBV29-1 and TRBJ1-2): SAVISQKPSRDICQRGTSLTIQCQVDSQVTMMFWYRQQPGQSLTLIATANQGSEATYESGFVIDKFPISRPNLTFSTLTVSNMSPEDSSIYLCSVADRDYTFGSGTRLTVV.